The 5 T cell receptor beta chains presented below share a single source sample, sequenced in a study of blood T cell repertoires in COVID-19 (dated by TCRdb to the early 2020s). Libraries were made using the immunoSEQ multiplex PCR assay. TCRdb obtained this table from immuneACCESS and retained in-frame rearrangements with V and J assigned. These tables miss some clones; where compared with another copy, unresolved V genes account for less than half of the shortfall, and the remainder is unexplained. This sample holds approximately 80,000 clones; 88% were observed only once. 9.1% of the sample lies in the top ten. Source material: peripheral blood. These receptor sequences come from a human donor in a cohort sampled during active COVID-19.

The V gene is TRBV27, the J gene TRBJ1-2, with D unclear. The germline V gene has CDR1 MNHEY and CDR2 SMNVEV (reference sequence). V was shortened by 6 bases and J by 4 bases, with 12 bases between the two germline ends. This CDR3 spans 13 amino acids. CDR3 amino acids: CASSPNPPYGYTF. CDR3 nucleotide sequence: TGTGCCAGCAGCCCTAATCCCCCCTATGGCTACACCTTC.

This chain connects TRBV28 to TRBJ1-6; D uncertain. CDR3 size: 13 residues. V dropped 4 bases and J dropped 8 bases, with 9 bases sitting between them. CDR1 and CDR2 (germline): MDHEN, SYDVKM. The CDR3 DNA reads TGTGCCAGCAGTTCCCGTCCAGATTCACCCCTCCACTTT. This gives the protein CASSSRPDSPLHF.

CDR3 region: CAIGEMNTEAFF. CDR3 nucleotide sequence: TGTGCCATCGGAGAAATGAACACTGAAGCTTTCTTT. This chain joins TRBV10-3 and TRBJ1-1; D call uncertain. The germline gives CDR1 ENHRY, CDR2 SYGVKD. The CDR3 is 12 residues long. Deletions cut 8 bases from V and 0 bases from J, with 7 bases between.

The rearrangement uses TRBV11-3 and TRBJ2-2; the match to TRBD2 covers 10 bases. This CDR3 has 17 amino acids. The germline V gene encodes CDR1 SGHNT and CDR2 YENEEA. V gave up 4 bases and J gave up 1 base; unmatched junction bases: 6. This CDR3 is CASSSDLAGENTGELFF. The DNA of the CDR3 is TGTGCCAGCAGCTCCGATCTAGCGGGGGAGAACACCGGGGAGCTGTTTTTT.

This clone came up once. The rearrangement uses TRBV19 and TRBJ2-3; 14 bases are shared with TRBD2. The V segment lost 10 bases and the J segment 4 bases; nucleotides outside the gene matches: 16. Germline CDR1 is LNHDA and CDR2 is SQIVND (reference sequence). The CDR3 is 18 amino acids. The CDR3 nucleotides read TGTGCCACTACTCCGGGACTAGCGGGAGAGCGCCAGCCAGATACGCAGTATTTT. It translates to CATTPGLAGERQPDTQYF.